Listed below are T cell receptor beta chains from one sample, sequenced in a study of blood T cell repertoires in COVID-19. Sequencing was performed with immunoSEQ multiplex PCR; in TCRdb, only in-frame clones are kept and a portion is missing. The data contain about 180,000 clones, roughly 80% of them singletons. Sequenced input: peripheral blood. The receptors come from a woman in her sixties or seventies with acute or convalescent COVID-19. CDR3s include the opening cysteine and the closing phenylalanine or tryptophan. D genes are given only for firm matches. Clone sizes are given selectively: once, few, many, or a class where the clone is expanded.

>NA|TRBV28|TRBD1|TRBJ1-5
TGTGCCAGCAGTTTCCAACCACAGGGGGATAGCAATCAGCCCCAGCATTTT
CASSFQPQGDSNQPQHF
>NA|TRBV19|NA|TRBJ2-5
TGTGCCAGTAGTATCCCACCCTCTCGCGCGGGTCCTAAGGAGACCCAGTACTTC
CASSIPPSRAGPKETQYF
>NA|TRBV12-3/TRBV12-4|NA|TRBJ2-1
TGTGCCAGCAGTTCTAGTGAAGGGGGTGAGCAGTTCTTC
CASSSSEGGEQFF
>NA|TRBV2|TRBD2|TRBJ2-3
TGTGCCAGCTTGCCCCACTTAGGAGCTAGCGGGGGAATTCCAAAGGGGACAGATACGCAGTATTTT
CASLPHLGASGGIPKGTDTQYF
>NA|TRBV7-2|TRBD2|TRBJ2-5
TGTGCCAGCAGCCCCGGGACTAGCGGGACTATAGAGACCCAGTACTTC
CASSPGTSGTIETQYF
>NA|TRBV6-5|TRBD1|TRBJ1-1
TGTGCCAGCAACAGACAGGGGGACACTGAAGCTTTCTTT
CASNRQGDTEAFF
>NA|TRBV7-9|NA|TRBJ1-6
TGTGCCAGCAGCTCAACCGGGTCACCCCTCCACTTT
CASSSTGSPLHF
>NA|TRBV6-4|NA|TRBJ2-2
TGTGCCAGCAGCCGCTCGGGATCCACCGGGGAGCTGTTTTTT
CASSRSGSTGELFF
>NA|TRBV12-5|NA|TRBJ2-1
TGTGCTAGTGGTTTGGGCCCAAGAGGGAGTGAGCAGTTCTTC
CASGLGPRGSEQFF
>NA|TRBV7-9|NA|TRBJ1-1
TGTGCCAGCAGCTCCGGAGACAGTGCCAATTCGAACACTGAAGCTTTCTTT
CASSSGDSANSNTEAFF
>NA|TRBV18|TRBD2|TRBJ2-7
TGTGCCAGCTCACCCGGGACTAGCGGGGCCTACGAGCAGTACTTC
CASSPGTSGAYEQYF
>NA|TRBV3-1/TRBV3-2|NA|TRBJ2-3
TGTGCCAGCAGCCTGACGAACGGGATTCATACGCAGTATTTT
CASSLTNGIHTQYF
>NA|TRBV28|TRBD1|TRBJ1-1
TGTGCCAGCAGGAAAGGACAGGGGGTCATGAACACTGAAGCTTTCTTT
CASRKGQGVMNTEAFF
>NA|TRBV27|TRBD1|TRBJ1-5
TGTGCCAGCAGTTTCAGGGGGCTCGGCAATCAGCCCCAGCATTTT
CASSFRGLGNQPQHF
>NA|TRBV30|TRBD1|TRBJ2-7
TGTGCCTGGGACAGGGAAGGAGAGCAGTACTTC
CAWDREGEQYF
>NA|TRBV6-2/TRBV6-3|NA|TRBJ2-7
TGTGCCAGCAGTTACTCGGGCACCTCCTACGAGCAGTACTTC
CASSYSGTSYEQYF
>NA|TRBV7-2|TRBD1|TRBJ1-2
TGTGCCAGCAGCTTCGGGACAGCCTATGGCTACACCTTC
CASSFGTAYGYTF
>NA|TRBV7-8|TRBD1|TRBJ1-2
TGTGCCAGCGGAAACAGGGGAGCTAACTATGGCTACACCTTC
CASGNRGANYGYTF
>NA|TRBV5-1|NA|TRBJ2-4
TGCGCCAGCAGCGTTGGAGGACTAGCCAAAAACATTCAGTACTTC
CASSVGGLAKNIQYF
>once|TRBV30|NA|TRBJ2-5
TGTGCCTGGAGGCGAGGGGGGGGCGCCGAGAAGACCCAGTACTTC
CAWRRGGGAEKTQYF
>NA|TRBV11-2|NA|TRBJ1-2
TGTGCCAGCAGCTTAGGCCGGTCCAACTATGGCTACACCTTC
CASSLGRSNYGYTF
>NA|TRBV27|NA|TRBJ2-5
TGTGCCAGCAGTGCAAACAGGGAATTTGCTCTGAAGACCCAGTACTTC
CASSANREFALKTQYF
>NA|TRBV5-1|TRBD2|TRBJ2-7
TGCGCCAGCAGCGAGGTAAGGGGTAGCGGGGGCGACGAGCAGTACTTC
CASSEVRGSGGDEQYF
>NA|TRBV7-2|NA|TRBJ1-5
TGTGCCAGCAGCCCAAACAGGGCGGGTAGCAATCAGCCCCAGCATTTT
CASSPNRAGSNQPQHF
>NA|TRBV5-1|NA|TRBJ1-1
TGCGCCAGCAGGTCGGACAGGAACACTGAAGCTTTCTTT
CASRSDRNTEAFF
>few|TRBV7-9|TRBD1|TRBJ1-4
TGTGCCAGCACCGATATCCCGGGACAGGACATAAAACTGTTTTTT
CASTDIPGQDIKLFF
>NA|TRBV5-6|NA|TRBJ1-6
TGTGCCAGCAGCTTGGACATTTACTATAATTCACCCCTCCACTTT
CASSLDIYYNSPLHF
>NA|TRBV6-5|TRBD1|TRBJ1-1
TGTGCCAGCAGTTATTACCGGGACAGGCTAGGAGAAGCTTTCTTT
CASSYYRDRLGEAFF
>NA|TRBV6-5|TRBD1|TRBJ2-7
TGTGCCAGCAGTTACTCACAGGGGGCACCCTACGAGCAGTACTTC
CASSYSQGAPYEQYF
>NA|TRBV4-3|TRBD2|TRBJ2-1
TGCGCCAGCAGCCGGACTAGCGGGGCCCCGGGAACCTACAATGAGCAGTTCTTC
CASSRTSGAPGTYNEQFF
>NA|TRBV3-1/TRBV3-2|NA|TRBJ2-5
TGTGCCAGCAGCTGGGGGGGGGCCCCAGAGACCCAGTACTTC
CASSWGGAPETQYF
>NA|TRBV4-3|TRBD1|TRBJ2-3
TGCGCCAGCAGCCAAGATTTGGACGAGGACAGGGAAGGAGGAGATACGCAGTATTTT
CASSQDLDEDREGGDTQYF
>few|TRBV19|NA|TRBJ2-7
TGTGCCAGTAGTATAAGCAGGGCTTACGAGCAGTACTTC
CASSISRAYEQYF
>once|TRBV28|NA|TRBJ2-7
TGTGCCAGCAGTAACAGCTACGAGCAGTACTTC
CASSNSYEQYF
>NA|TRBV4-1|NA|TRBJ1-2
TGCGCCAGCAGCCAACTAACGAACTATGGCTACACCTTC
CASSQLTNYGYTF
>NA|TRBV7-3|TRBD1|TRBJ2-3
TGTGCCAGCAGCGGACAGGGAGGAGATACGCAGTATTTT
CASSGQGGDTQYF
>NA|TRBV19|NA|TRBJ2-3
TGTGCCAGTAGTATAGGACCGATTGGGCCAGATACGCAGTATTTT
CASSIGPIGPDTQYF
>NA|TRBV3-1/TRBV3-2|TRBD2|TRBJ2-2
TGTGCCAGCAGCCAAGACCCGGGCGCTAGCGGATACACCGGGGAGCTGTTTTTT
CASSQDPGASGYTGELFF
>NA|TRBV19|TRBD1|TRBJ1-4
TGTGCCAGTGGAACAGACAGGGACGGTGAAAAACTGTTTTTT
CASGTDRDGEKLFF
>NA|TRBV11-2|TRBD2|TRBJ2-7
TGTGCCAGCAGCCCTCCTAGCGGACCCTACGAGCAGTACTTC
CASSPPSGPYEQYF
>NA|TRBV4-1|NA|TRBJ1-3
TGCGCCAGCAGCCAAGAGAGGCGTCACACCATATATTTT
CASSQERRHTIYF
>NA|TRBV4-1|NA|TRBJ2-2
TGCGCCAGCAGCCAAGAAGGGACTTTGAACACCGGGGAGCTGTTTTTT
CASSQEGTLNTGELFF
>NA|TRBV30|NA|TRBJ2-2
TGTGCCTGGAGTAGGGGCGCAAACAGGGTAGGCGCCGGGGAGCTGTTTTTT
CAWSRGANRVGAGELFF
>NA|TRBV4-1|TRBD2|TRBJ2-7
TGCGCCAGCAGCCAAGTCGGGAGGGACGGAAACTACGAGCAGTACTTC
CASSQVGRDGNYEQYF
>NA|TRBV10-3|NA|TRBJ1-2
TGTGCCATCAGTGACTATATCGGGACAACCTATGGCTACACCTTC
CAISDYIGTTYGYTF
>NA|TRBV11-3|TRBD1|TRBJ1-3
TGTGCCAGCAGCCCGGGACAGGGATCAGACACCATATATTTT
CASSPGQGSDTIYF
>NA|TRBV6-2/TRBV6-3|NA|TRBJ2-2
TGTGCCAGCAGTTACACAGGGACCGCCGGGGAGCTGTTTTTT
CASSYTGTAGELFF
>few|TRBV7-3|TRBD2|TRBJ2-1
TGTGCCAGCAGCCAAGTCTCCGGGACTAGCGGGAGTGAGCAGTTCTTC
CASSQVSGTSGSEQFF
>NA|TRBV2|TRBD2|TRBJ2-2
TGTGCCAGCAGGGTTACTAGCGGGGGGTCGAACACCGGGGAGCTGTTTTTT
CASRVTSGGSNTGELFF
>NA|TRBV7-2|NA|TRBJ2-2
TGTGCCAGCAGCTTAGAGCCGGGATCCGGGCCCGGGGAGCTGTTTTTT
CASSLEPGSGPGELFF
>NA|TRBV2|NA|TRBJ1-4
TGTGCCAGCAGTCTCCTCGGGGGGGAGAATGAAAAACTGTTTTTT
CASSLLGGENEKLFF